A selection of T cell receptor beta chains follows, all from one sample in a study of neurological immune-mediated disorders. TCRdb re-derived calls from the 5' RACE reads in MiXCR, one entry per CDR3 protein. The sample includes 75,000 to 80,000 distinct CDR3 sequences, roughly 4.7% seen only once; the top ten take roughly 2.4%. Input material: PBMCs. These receptors were obtained from a woman younger than 45 with multiple sclerosis. Both conserved end residues are part of each CDR3. A D gene is named only where the DNA matches it firmly. Not all rows give a size; the values are once, few, many and, for expanded clones, a class.

v_call,j_call,d_call,clone_size,cdr3_nt,cdr3_aa
TRBV20-1,TRBJ2-2,-,many,TGCAGTGCCCTGACGGCGGACAGAAGAAACACCGGGGAGCTGTTTTTT,CSALTADRRNTGELFF
TRBV20-1,TRBJ2-2,TRBD2,-,TGCAGTGCTTGGACTAGTTACACCGGGGAGCTGTTTTTT,CSAWTSYTGELFF
TRBV20-1,TRBJ2-2,TRBD2,-,TGCAGTGCTAGACTAGCGGGAGTAACCGGGGAGCTGTTTTTT,CSARLAGVTGELFF
TRBV11-3,TRBJ2-1,TRBD1,-,TGTTCCAGCAGCACCGGGACAGGGTTCTACAATGAGCAGTTCTTC,CSSSTGTGFYNEQFF
TRBV5-1,TRBJ2-3,TRBD2,many,TGCGCCAGCAGCTTGGTAGCGGGAGGGGGAGATACGCAGTATTTT,CASSLVAGGGDTQYF
TRBV20-1,TRBJ2-3,TRBD2,-,TGCAGTGCTAGTATCCTAGCGGGGGGACACACAGATACGCAGTATTTT,CSASILAGGHTDTQYF
TRBV5-1,TRBJ2-3,-,many,TGCGCCAGCAGCTTGGAGCCAGATACGCAGTATTTT,CASSLEPDTQYF
TRBV20-1,TRBJ1-1,-,many,TGCAGTGCTAGAGATCTCGGGGAGGGGGCTTTCTTT,CSARDLGEGAFF
TRBV7-3,TRBJ2-2,-,many,TGTGCCAGCAGCTTAAGTGGGGTGTCAGACACCGGGGAGCTGTTTTTT,CASSLSGVSDTGELFF
TRBV2,TRBJ2-1,TRBD2,many,TGTGCCAGCAGGCAACTAGCGGGGGGAAACAATGAGCAGTTCTTC,CASRQLAGGNNEQFF
TRBV15,TRBJ2-1,-,-,TGTGCCACCAGCGGTGACAGGAACTCCTACAATGAGCAGTTCTTC,CATSGDRNSYNEQFF
TRBV10-3,TRBJ2-3,-,many,TGTGCCATCAGTGAGGGGGTAGCCTTCACAGATACGCAGTATTTT,CAISEGVAFTDTQYF
TRBV18,TRBJ2-4,-,many,TGTGCCAGCTCACCGGGAACAGGAAACATTCAGTACTTC,CASSPGTGNIQYF
TRBV6-8,TRBJ2-2,TRBD2,many,TGTGCCAGCGGGACTAGCGGCACCGGGGAGCTGTTTTTT,CASGTSGTGELFF
TRBV7-9,TRBJ2-5,TRBD2,many,TGTGCCAGCAGCTCCCCTCCGGGGGGTTATAGGACCCCCCTCCCCCAGTACTTC,CASSSPPGGYRTPLPQYF
TRBV20-1,TRBJ2-1,-,many,TGCAGTGCTATCCGGGACCCCACACCGAGGGTGTTCTTC,CSAIRDPTPRVFF
TRBV20-1,TRBJ2-7,-,few,TGCAGTGCTAGAGACGCGGGGGCCGTCTACGAGCAGTACTTC,CSARDAGAVYEQYF
TRBV5-1,TRBJ1-2,-,many,TGCGCCAGCAGCTTAACGGAAAACTATGGCTACACCTTC,CASSLTENYGYTF
TRBV7-2,TRBJ2-5,-,many,TGTGCCAGCAGCCAAAGGGCTAGGCCCTTTTACTTC,CASSQRARPFYF
TRBV5-1,TRBJ1-1,-,many,TGCGCCAGCAGCTTTGTTGGGGGGAACACTGAAGCTTTCTTT,CASSFVGGNTEAFF
TRBV20-1,TRBJ1-5,TRBD1,many,TGCAGTGCTAGAGCGGGACAGGGGTACCAGCCCCAGCATTTT,CSARAGQGYQPQHF
TRBV20-1,TRBJ2-1,-,many,TGCAGTGCTAGTCCTCAGGGAGTGTATAGTGAGCAGTTCTTC,CSASPQGVYSEQFF
TRBV28,TRBJ2-2,-,many,TGTGCCAGCAGTTTAATTAGCACCGGGGAGCTGTTTTTT,CASSLISTGELFF
TRBV20-1,TRBJ2-1,-,many,TGCAGTGCCCCGAAGGCAGGACGGGCGGGGACCCGGGTTGGTGAGCAGTTCTTC,CSAPKAGRAGTRVGEQFF
TRBV6-5,TRBJ1-1,-,few,TGTGCCAGCAGTTACATGGGGAACACTGAAGCTTTCTTT,CASSYMGNTEAFF
TRBV20-1,TRBJ1-4,-,-,TGCAGTGCTAGAGATACCCGTTGGGGCAGGGGAGAGGAAAAACTGTTTTTT,CSARDTRWGRGEEKLFF
TRBV3-1,TRBJ1-5,TRBD1,many,TGTGCCAGCAGCCAAACGGACAGGGACGGTCCCCAGCATTTT,CASSQTDRDGPQHF
TRBV27,TRBJ2-2,-,-,TGTGCCAGCAGTCACCATTTGGGAGACACCGGGGAGCTGTTTTTT,CASSHHLGDTGELFF
TRBV3-1,TRBJ2-5,-,many,TGTGCCAGCAGCCAAGATCTTCTGGCCACCCAGTACTTC,CASSQDLLATQYF
TRBV20-1,TRBJ2-7,TRBD2,many,TGCAGTGCTAGCCTAGCGGGAGGGCCGAGACGATACGAGCAGTACTTC,CSASLAGGPRRYEQYF
TRBV24-1,TRBJ2-1,-,few,TGTGCCACCCTGGGCGGAAGCTCCTACAATGAGCAGTTCTTC,CATLGGSSYNEQFF
TRBV28,TRBJ1-2,TRBD1,few,TGTGCCAGTAAGACAGGGAATTATGGCTACACCTTC,CASKTGNYGYTF
TRBV3-1,TRBJ1-2,TRBD1,many,TGTGCCAGCAGCCAGGACAGGGCAGATGGCTACACCTTC,CASSQDRADGYTF
TRBV10-3,TRBJ2-6,-,few,TGTGCCATCAGTGAGTCTTTCTCTGGGGCCAACGTCCTGACTTTC,CAISESFSGANVLTF
TRBV7-8,TRBJ1-4,TRBD1,many,TGTGCCAGCAGCGCACACAGGGGCGATGAAAAACTGTTTTTT,CASSAHRGDEKLFF
TRBV20-1,TRBJ2-3,TRBD2,many,TGCAGTGCTTATCCGGGACTAGCGGGAGCAGATACGCAGTATTTT,CSAYPGLAGADTQYF
TRBV5-1,TRBJ1-1,-,-,TGCGCCAGCAGTCGCCTGGACACTGGGACTGAAGCTTTCTTT,CASSRLDTGTEAFF